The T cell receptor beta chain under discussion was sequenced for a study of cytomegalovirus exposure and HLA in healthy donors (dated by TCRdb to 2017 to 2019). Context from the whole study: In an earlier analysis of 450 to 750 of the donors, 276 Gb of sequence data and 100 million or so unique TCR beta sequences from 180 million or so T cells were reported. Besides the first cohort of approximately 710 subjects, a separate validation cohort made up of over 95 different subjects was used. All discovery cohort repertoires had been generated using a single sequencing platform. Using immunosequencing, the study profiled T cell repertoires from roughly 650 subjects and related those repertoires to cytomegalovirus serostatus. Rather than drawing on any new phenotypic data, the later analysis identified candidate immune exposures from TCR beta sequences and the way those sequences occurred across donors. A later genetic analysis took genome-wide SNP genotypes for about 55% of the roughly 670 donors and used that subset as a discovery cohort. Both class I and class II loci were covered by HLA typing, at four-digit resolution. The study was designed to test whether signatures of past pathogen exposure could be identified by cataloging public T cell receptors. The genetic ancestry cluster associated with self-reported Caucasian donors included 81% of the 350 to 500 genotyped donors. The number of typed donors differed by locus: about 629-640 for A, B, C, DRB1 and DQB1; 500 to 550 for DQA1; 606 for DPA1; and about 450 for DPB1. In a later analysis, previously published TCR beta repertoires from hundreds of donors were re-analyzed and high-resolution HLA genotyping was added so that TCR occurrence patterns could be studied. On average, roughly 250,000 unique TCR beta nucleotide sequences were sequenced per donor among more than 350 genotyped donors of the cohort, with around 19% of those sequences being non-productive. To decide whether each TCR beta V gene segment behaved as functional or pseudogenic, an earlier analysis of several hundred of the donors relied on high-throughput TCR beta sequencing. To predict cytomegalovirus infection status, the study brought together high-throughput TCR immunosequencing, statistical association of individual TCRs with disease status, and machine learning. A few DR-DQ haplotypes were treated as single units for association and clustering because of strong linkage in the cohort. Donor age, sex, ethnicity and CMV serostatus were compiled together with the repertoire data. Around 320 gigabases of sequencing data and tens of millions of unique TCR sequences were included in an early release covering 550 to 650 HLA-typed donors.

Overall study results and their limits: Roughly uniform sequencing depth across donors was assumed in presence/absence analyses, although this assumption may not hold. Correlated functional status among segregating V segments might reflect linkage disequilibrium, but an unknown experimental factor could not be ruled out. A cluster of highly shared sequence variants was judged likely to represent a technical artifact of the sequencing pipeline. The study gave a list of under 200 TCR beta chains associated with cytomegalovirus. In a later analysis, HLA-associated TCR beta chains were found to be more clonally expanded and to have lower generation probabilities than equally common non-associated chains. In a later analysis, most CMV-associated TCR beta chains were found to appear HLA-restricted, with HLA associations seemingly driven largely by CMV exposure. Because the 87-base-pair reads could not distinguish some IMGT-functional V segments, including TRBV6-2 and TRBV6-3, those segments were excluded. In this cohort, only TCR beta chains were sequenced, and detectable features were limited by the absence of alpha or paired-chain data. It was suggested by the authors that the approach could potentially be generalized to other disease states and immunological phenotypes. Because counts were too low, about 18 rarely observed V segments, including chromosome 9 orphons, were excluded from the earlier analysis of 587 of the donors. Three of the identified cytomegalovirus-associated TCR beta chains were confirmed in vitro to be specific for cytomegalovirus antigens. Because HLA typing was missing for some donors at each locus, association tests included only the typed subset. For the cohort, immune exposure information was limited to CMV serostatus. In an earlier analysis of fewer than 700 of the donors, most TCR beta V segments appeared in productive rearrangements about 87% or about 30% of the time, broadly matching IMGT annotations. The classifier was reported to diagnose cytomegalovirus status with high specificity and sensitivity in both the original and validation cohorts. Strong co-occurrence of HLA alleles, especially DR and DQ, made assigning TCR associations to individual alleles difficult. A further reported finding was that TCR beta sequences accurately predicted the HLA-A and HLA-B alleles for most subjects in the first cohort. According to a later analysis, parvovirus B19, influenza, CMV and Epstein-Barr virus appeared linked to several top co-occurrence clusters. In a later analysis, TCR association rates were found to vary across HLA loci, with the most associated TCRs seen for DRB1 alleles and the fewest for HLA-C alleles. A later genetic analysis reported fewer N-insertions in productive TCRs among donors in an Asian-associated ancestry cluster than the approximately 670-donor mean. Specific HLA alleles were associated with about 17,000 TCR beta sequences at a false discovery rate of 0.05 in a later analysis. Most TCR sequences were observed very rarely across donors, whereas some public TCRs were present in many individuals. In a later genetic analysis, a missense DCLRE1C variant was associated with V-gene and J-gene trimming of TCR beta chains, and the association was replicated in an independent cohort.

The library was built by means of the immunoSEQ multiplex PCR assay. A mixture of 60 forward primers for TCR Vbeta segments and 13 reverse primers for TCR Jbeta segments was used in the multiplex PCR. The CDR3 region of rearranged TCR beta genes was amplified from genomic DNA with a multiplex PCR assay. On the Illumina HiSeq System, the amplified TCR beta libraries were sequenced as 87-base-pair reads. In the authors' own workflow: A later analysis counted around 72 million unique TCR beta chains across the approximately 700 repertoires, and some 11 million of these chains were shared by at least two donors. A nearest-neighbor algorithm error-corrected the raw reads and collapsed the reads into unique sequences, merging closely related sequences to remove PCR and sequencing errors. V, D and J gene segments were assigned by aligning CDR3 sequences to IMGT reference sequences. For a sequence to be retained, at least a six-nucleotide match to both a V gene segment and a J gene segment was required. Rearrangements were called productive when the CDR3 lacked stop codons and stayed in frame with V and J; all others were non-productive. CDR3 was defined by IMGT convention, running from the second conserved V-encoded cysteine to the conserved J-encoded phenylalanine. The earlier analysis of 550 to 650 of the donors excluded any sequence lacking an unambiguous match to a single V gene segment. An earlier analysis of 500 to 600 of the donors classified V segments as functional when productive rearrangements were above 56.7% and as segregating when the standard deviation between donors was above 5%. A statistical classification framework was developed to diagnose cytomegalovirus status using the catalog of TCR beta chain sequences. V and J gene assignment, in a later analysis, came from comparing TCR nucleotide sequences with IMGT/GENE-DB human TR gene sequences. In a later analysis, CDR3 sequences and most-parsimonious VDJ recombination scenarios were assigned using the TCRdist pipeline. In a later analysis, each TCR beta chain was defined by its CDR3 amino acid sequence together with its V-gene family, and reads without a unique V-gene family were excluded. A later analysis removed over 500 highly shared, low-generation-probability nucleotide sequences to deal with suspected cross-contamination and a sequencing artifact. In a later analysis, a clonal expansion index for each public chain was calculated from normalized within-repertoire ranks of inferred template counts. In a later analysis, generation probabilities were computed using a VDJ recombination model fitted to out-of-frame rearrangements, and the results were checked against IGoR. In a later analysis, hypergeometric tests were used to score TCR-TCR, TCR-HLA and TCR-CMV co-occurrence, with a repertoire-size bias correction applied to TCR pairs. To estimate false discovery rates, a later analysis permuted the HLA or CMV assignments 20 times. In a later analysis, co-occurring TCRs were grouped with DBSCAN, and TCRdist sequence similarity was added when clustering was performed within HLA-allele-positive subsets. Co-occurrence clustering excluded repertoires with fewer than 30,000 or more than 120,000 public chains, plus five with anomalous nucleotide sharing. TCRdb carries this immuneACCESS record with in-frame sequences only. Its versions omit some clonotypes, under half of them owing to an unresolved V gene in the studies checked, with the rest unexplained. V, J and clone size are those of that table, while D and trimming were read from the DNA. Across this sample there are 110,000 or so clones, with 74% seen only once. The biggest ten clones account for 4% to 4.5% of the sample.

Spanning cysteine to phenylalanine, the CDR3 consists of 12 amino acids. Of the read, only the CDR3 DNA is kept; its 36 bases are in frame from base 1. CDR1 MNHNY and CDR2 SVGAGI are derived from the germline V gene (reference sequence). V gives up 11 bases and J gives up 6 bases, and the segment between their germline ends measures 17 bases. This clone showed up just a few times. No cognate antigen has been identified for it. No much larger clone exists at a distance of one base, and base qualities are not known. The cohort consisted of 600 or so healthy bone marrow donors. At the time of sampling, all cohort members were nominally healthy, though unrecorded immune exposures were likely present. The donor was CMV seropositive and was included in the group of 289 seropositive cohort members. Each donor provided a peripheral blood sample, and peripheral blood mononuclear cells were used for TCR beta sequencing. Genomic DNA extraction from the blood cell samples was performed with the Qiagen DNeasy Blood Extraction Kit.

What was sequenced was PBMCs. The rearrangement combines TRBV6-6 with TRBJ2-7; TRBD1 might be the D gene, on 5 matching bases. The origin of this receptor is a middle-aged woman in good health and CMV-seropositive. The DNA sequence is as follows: TGTGCCGTCTCAAGGACCGACAGCGAGCAGTACTTC. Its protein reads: CAVSRTDSEQYF.